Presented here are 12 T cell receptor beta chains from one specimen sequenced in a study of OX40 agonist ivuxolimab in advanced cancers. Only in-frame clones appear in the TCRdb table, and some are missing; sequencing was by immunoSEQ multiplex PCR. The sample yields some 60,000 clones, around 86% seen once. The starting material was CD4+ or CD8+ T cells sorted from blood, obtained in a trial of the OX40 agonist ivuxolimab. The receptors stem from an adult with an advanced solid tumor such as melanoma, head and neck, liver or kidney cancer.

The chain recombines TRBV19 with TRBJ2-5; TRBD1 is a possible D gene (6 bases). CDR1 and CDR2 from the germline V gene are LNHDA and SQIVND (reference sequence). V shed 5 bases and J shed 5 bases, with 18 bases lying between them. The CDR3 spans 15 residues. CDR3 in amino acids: CASSPGTGSGETQYF. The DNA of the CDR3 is TGTGCCAGTAGTCCCGGAACAGGGTCCGGGGAGACCCAGTACTTC. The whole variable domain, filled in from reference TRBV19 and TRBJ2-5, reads DGGITQSPKYLFRKEGQNVTLSCEQNLNHDAMYWYRQDPGQGLRLIYYSQIVNDFQKGDIAEGYSVSREKKESFPLTVTSAQKNPTAFYLCASSPGTGSGETQYFGPGTRLLVL.

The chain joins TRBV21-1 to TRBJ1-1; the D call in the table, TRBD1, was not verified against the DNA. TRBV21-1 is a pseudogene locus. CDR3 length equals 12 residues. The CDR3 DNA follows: TGTGCCAGCAGCAGACAGAACACTGAAGCTTTCTTT. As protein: CASSRQNTEAFF.

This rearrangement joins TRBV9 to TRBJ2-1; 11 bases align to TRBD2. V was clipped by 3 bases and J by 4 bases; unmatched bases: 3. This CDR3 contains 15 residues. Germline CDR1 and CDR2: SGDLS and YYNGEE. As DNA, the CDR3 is TGTGCCAGCAGCGGGGGGACTAGCGGTTACAATGAGCAGTTCTTC. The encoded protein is CASSGGTSGYNEQFF.

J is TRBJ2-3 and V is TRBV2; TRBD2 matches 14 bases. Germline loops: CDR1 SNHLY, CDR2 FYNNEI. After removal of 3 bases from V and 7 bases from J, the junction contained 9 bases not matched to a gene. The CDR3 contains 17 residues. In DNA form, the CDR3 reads TGTGCCAGCAGTGATGCTGTGGGACTAGCGGGGGAATATACGCAGTATTTT. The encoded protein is CASSDAVGLAGEYTQYF. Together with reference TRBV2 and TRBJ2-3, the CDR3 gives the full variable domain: EPEVTQTPSHQVTQMGQEVILRCVPISNHLYFYWYRQILGQKVEFLVSFYNNEISEKSEIFDDQFSVERPDGSNFTLKIRSTKLEDSAMYFCASSDAVGLAGEYTQYFGPGTRLTVL.

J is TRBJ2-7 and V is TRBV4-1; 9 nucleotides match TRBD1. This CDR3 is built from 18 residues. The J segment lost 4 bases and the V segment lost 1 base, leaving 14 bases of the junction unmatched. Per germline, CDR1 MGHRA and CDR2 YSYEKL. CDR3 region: CASSQVPPPGQGRYEQYF. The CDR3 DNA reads TGCGCCAGCAGCCAAGTCCCCCCACCCGGACAGGGGCGTTACGAGCAGTACTTC.

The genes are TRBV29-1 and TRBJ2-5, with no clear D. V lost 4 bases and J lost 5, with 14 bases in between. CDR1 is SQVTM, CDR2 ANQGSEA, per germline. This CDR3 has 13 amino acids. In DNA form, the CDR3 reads TGCAGCGTTGTTCGCGGCAGTTGGGAGACCCAGTACTTC. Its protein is CSVVRGSWETQYF.

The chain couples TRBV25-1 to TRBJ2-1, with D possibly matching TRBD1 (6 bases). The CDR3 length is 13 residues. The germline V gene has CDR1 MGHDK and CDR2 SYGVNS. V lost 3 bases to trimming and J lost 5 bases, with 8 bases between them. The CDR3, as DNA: TGTGCCAGCAGTGATTGGACAGACAATGAGCAGTTCTTC. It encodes CASSDWTDNEQFF.

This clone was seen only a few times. The CDR3 DNA sequence: TGTGCCAGCAGCACTCGGGACAGGGGGAATTCACCCCTCCACTTT. This encodes CASSTRDRGNSPLHF. The J gene is TRBJ1-6, the V gene TRBV9, with 11 nucleotides matching TRBD1. With 4 bases clipped from V and 7 bases from J, the junction kept 4 bases outside the gene matches. The germline CDR1 and CDR2 sequences are SGDLS and YYNGEE. This CDR3 spans 15 amino acids.

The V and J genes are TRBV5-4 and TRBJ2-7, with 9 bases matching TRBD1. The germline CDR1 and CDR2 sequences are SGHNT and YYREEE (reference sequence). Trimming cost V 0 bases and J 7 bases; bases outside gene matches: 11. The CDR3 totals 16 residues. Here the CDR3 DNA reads TGTGCCAGCAGCTTGGTAGGGACAGGGCGTTTGGGGGAGCAGTACTTC. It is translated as CASSLVGTGRLGEQYF.

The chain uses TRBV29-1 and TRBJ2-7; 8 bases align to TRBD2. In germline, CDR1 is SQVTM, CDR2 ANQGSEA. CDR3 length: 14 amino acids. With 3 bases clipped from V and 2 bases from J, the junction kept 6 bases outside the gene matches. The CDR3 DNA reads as TGCAGCGTTGATCGACTAGCGTCAACCTACGAGCAGTACTTC. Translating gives CSVDRLASTYEQYF.

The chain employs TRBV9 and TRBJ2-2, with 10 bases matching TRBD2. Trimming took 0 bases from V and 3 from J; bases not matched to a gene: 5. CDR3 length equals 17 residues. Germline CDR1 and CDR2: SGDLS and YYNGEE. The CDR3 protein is CASSVGLAGAHTGELFF. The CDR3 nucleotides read TGTGCCAGCAGCGTAGGCCTAGCGGGGGCGCACACCGGGGAGCTGTTTTTT.

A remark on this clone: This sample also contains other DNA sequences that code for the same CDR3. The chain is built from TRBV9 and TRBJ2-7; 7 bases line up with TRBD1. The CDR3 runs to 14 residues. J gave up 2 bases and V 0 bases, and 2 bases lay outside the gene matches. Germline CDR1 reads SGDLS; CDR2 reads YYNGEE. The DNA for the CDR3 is TGTGCCAGCAGCGTAGGACAGGGAACCTACGAGCAGTACTTC. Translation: CASSVGQGTYEQYF.